Shown below are 20 T cell receptor beta chains from a single sample sequenced in a study of T cells in Graves' hyperthyroidism and ophthalmopathy. Amplified TCR beta CDR3 regions derived from RNA transcripts. First-round RT-PCR with HTBI primers amplified the TCR CDR3 region. TCRdb itself ran the multiplex PCR reads through MiXCR, one entry per CDR3 protein. The data hold roughly 650,000 distinct CDR3 sequences, with around 16% observed a single time. The sequenced material came from blood. The receptors come from a woman between 40 and 55 years old with Graves' ophthalmopathy.

This clonotype is a singleton in its sample. The junction differs from germline at one of its ends, possibly a read error. The rearrangement joins TRBV6-4 to TRBJ2-2, with a possible D match to TRBD2 (5 bases). CDR1 and CDR2 from the germline V gene are MRHNA and SNTAGT. The CDR3 covers 15 residues. The CDR3 region has the DNA TGTGCCAGCAGTGAGTGGGGAGAGAACACCGGGGAGCTGCTTTTT. Its protein product is CASSEWGENTGELLF.

DNA for the CDR3: TGTGCCAGCAGCCAACGAGGGACAGGGGATGAAAAACTGTTTTTT. Translation: CASSQRGTGDEKLFF. The V gene is TRBV3-1, the J gene TRBJ1-4, with 10 bases fitting TRBD1. This CDR3 region has 15 residues. Germline CDR1 is LGHDT and CDR2 is YNNKEL (reference sequence). The trim removed 2 bases at V and 6 bases at J, leaving 3 bases unmatched. Supplemented by reference TRBV3-1 and TRBJ1-4, the full variable domain reads DTAVSQTPKYLVTQMGNDKSIKCEQNLGHDTMYWYKQDSKKFLKIMFSYNNKELIINETVPNRFSPKSPDKAHLNLHINSLELGDSAVYFCASSQRGTGDEKLFFGSGTQLSVL.

A word on this clonotype: Since a much larger clone is just one base distant, this may be a read error. The genes are TRBV6-2 or TRBV6-3 and TRBJ2-1, with D unresolved. The CDR3 loop spans 11 amino acids. Germline V gives CDR1 MNHEY, CDR2 SVGEGT. CDR3 residues: CASSHSNEQSF. DNA for the CDR3: TGTGCCAGCAGTCACTCCAATGAGCAGTCCTTC.

This clonotype was detected many times. This chain joins TRBV30 and TRBJ2-7, with TRBD2 identical over 8 bases. The V and J ends lost 0 bases and 0 bases, in that order; junction bases with no gene match: 7. Germline CDR1 is GTSNPN and CDR2 is SVGIG (reference sequence). This CDR3 contains 16 residues. The CDR3 loop is CAWSVRGLAGSYEQYF. DNA for the CDR3: TGTGCCTGGAGTGTACGGGGGCTAGCGGGCTCCTACGAGCAGTACTTC.

The V call is TRBV10-3, the J call TRBJ2-1, with TRBD1 matching 7 bases. Germline assignment: CDR1 ENHRY and CDR2 SYGVKD. This CDR3 comprises 13 residues. Trimming removed 3 bases from V and 6 bases from J; junction bases left unmatched: 2. The CDR3 loop reads CAISDRGSNEQFF. The CDR3 coding sequence is TGTGCCATCAGTGACAGGGGGTCCAATGAGCAGTTCTTC.

This chain links TRBV6-1 with TRBJ2-7; possible D gene TRBD1, 6 bases. Trimming cost V 5 bases and J 3 bases, with 14 bases left between them. The CDR3 length is 14 residues. Germline V CDR1 and CDR2: MNHNS, SASEGT. CDR3 nucleotides: TGTGCCAGCAGTTCCCGGGACATCCTCTACGAGCAGTACTTC. It yields the protein CASSSRDILYEQYF.

The chain joins TRBV2 to TRBJ2-4, with D unresolved. The CDR3 runs 15 residues. Germline loops: CDR1 SNHLY, CDR2 FYNNEI. The V gene lost 3 bases and the J gene lost 0 bases, with 9 bases spanning the gap. The CDR3 DNA sequence: TGTGCCAGCAGTGAGAATCAGCTAGCCAAAAACATTCAGTACTTC. Protein product: CASSENQLAKNIQYF.

In this sample, this clonotype turned up many times. CDR3: CAWSLGFSSYNSPLHF. The CDR3 DNA reads as TGTGCCTGGAGCTTGGGGTTCAGCTCCTATAATTCACCCCTCCACTTT. This chain connects TRBV30 to TRBJ1-6; the D is unclear. Trimming left V 3 bases short and J 0 bases short, with 12 bases between. The germline V gene has CDR1 GTSNPN and CDR2 SVGIG (reference sequence). This CDR3 spans 16 amino acids.

J is TRBJ2-1 and V is TRBV5-1; 7 bases fit TRBD1. Germline CDR1 and CDR2: SGHRS and YFSETQ. V was clipped by 3 bases and J by 2 bases; unmatched bases: 5. This CDR3 has 15 amino acids. The DNA for the CDR3 is TGCGCCAGCAGCTCCGGGACAGCGGCCTACAATGAGCAGTTCTTC. Encoded protein: CASSSGTAAYNEQFF.

The genes are TRBV20-1 and TRBJ2-3; 12 bases are shared with TRBD2. Germline lookup yields CDR1 DFQATT and CDR2 SNEGSKA (reference sequence). CDR3 length: 16 amino acids. Unmatched junction bases numbered 5, after V lost 1 base and J lost 3 bases. The CDR3, as DNA: TGCAGTGCTAGAGCTAGCGGGGGGGCTCGGACAGATACGCAGTATTTT. Its protein product is CSARASGGARTDTQYF.

This clonotype was counted ten times or more. The rearrangement joins TRBV7-3 to TRBJ1-1; D is ambiguous. CDR1 is SGHTA, CDR2 FQGTGA, per germline. Trimming pared 1 base from V and 1 base from J, leaving 4 bases between. This CDR3 is built from 13 residues. The CDR3 region has the DNA TGTGCCAGCAGCTTAAGGGCGAACACTGAAGCTTTCTTT. Amino acids: CASSLRANTEAFF.

This clonotype was picked up a small number of times. The V call is TRBV5-6, the J call TRBJ2-7; D gene ambiguous. The CDR3 extends over 13 amino acids. The V gene lost 4 bases and the J gene lost 1 base, with 9 bases spanning the gap. Germline CDR1 is SGHDT and CDR2 is YYEEEE. CDR3 protein: CASSRLNSYEQYF. The CDR3 DNA is TGTGCCAGCAGCCGACTGAATTCCTACGAGCAGTACTTC.

The chain links TRBV3-1 to TRBJ2-1; 8 bases align to TRBD2. Germline CDR1 LGHDT, CDR2 YNNKEL (reference sequence). The CDR3 consists of 14 residues. Trimming removed 1 base from V and 9 bases from J; junction bases left unmatched: 5. CDR3 DNA sequence: TGTGCCAGCAGCCAAGTCGGGGGGGAGGGTGAGCAGTTCTTC. It translates to CASSQVGGEGEQFF.

This clonotype was seen many times. This chain connects TRBV28 to TRBJ1-1; tentative D call: TRBD1 (5 bases). Germline V gene data show CDR1 as MDHEN and CDR2 as SYDVKM. The length of the CDR3 is 13 residues. Trimming took 4 bases from V and 2 from J, leaving 8 bases between them. This CDR3 is CASSSRTNTEAFF. The CDR3 coding sequence is TGTGCCAGCAGTTCTCGGACAAACACTGAAGCTTTCTTT.

This clonotype was detected ten times or more. The chain has TRBV5-1 and TRBJ2-7; 13 nucleotides match TRBD2. Germline V CDR1 and CDR2: SGHRS, YFSETQ. This CDR3 comprises 20 residues. V lost 4 bases and J lost 6; bases outside the gene matches: 22. For the CDR3, the DNA is TGCGCCAGCAGCCCCACTAGCGGGAGGGCCGGTTTTTCCTTTAGGACCGAGCAGTACTTC. Translation: CASSPTSGRAGFSFRTEQYF.

The J gene is TRBJ2-3, the V gene TRBV7-9; D possibly corresponds to TRBD2 (5 bases). Germline V gene sequence: CDR1 SEHNR, CDR2 FQNEAQ (reference sequence). The CDR3 consists of 16 residues. V was shortened by 5 bases and J by 0 bases, with 15 bases between the two germline ends. This CDR3 is CASSRSLRASTDTQYF. CDR3 nucleotides: TGTGCCAGCAGCCGCTCGCTGCGGGCCAGCACAGATACGCAGTATTTT.

This clonotype was found many times. This sequence joins TRBV7-2 and TRBJ2-3; 7 bases match TRBD2. Germline V gene data show CDR1 as SGHTA and CDR2 as FQGNSA. The ends lost 4 bases at V and 1 base at J; junction bases unmatched: 8. The CDR3 consists of 16 residues. CDR3: CASSSTNGLGTDTQYF. The CDR3 DNA follows: TGTGCCAGCAGCTCTACCAACGGACTAGGCACAGATACGCAGTATTTT. Looking up the rest from reference TRBV7-2 and TRBJ2-3 gives the full variable domain: GAGVSQSPSNKVTEKGKDVELRCDPISGHTALYWYRQSLGQGLEFLIYFQGNSAPDKSGLPSDRFSAERTGGSVSTLTIQRTQQEDSAVYLCASSSTNGLGTDTQYFGPGTRLTVL.

This clonotype was seen a handful of times. A much bigger clone sits one base away, suggesting this may be a read error. The chain combines TRBV20-1 with TRBJ2-1; the match to TRBD2 covers 8 bases. The germline CDR1 and CDR2 sequences are DFQATT and SNEGSKA (reference sequence). The CDR3 is 15 residues long. CDR3 region: CSARNGRAVLHEQLF. CDR3 bases: TGCAGTGCTAGAAACGGGAGGGCCGTCCTTCATGAGCAGCTCTTC.

The rearrangement links TRBV19 to TRBJ2-5; 10 bases agree with TRBD1. V was clipped by 4 bases and J by 5 bases; unmatched bases: 1. The germline gives CDR1 LNHDA, CDR2 SQIVND (reference sequence). This CDR3 region has 13 residues. DNA for the CDR3: TGTGCCAGTAGTAAGGACAGGGGGGAGACCCAGTACTTC. It yields the protein CASSKDRGETQYF.

This clonotype showed up just a few times. The chain has TRBV12-3 or TRBV12-4 and TRBJ1-3; D is unclear. V lost 7 bases, J lost 0 bases, and 13 bases lay in between. The CDR3 runs to 15 residues. The CDR3 bases are TGTGCCAGCAAGCTGGACCGTAGCTCTGGAAACACCATATATTTT. Its protein product is CASKLDRSSGNTIYF.